This is a list of T cell receptor beta chains from one sample in a study of radiation and T cells in renal cell carcinoma. TCRdb keeps only in-frame clones here, not all; method: immunoSEQ multiplex PCR. The table shows about 49,000 clones, with 80% occurring only once. The sequences come from blood, collected from a patient whose treatment included radiotherapy and nephrectomy. The receptor source for this set is an older woman with renal cell carcinoma. Each CDR3 is given with its conserved first and last residue. A D gene is named only where the DNA matches it firmly. A clone size is listed for some rows: how often the clone was seen (once, few, many), or a class if it is expanded.

clone size,J gene,V gene,D gene,CDR3 DNA,CDR3 protein
-,TRBJ2-7,TRBV4-2,TRBD2,TGTGCCAGCAGCCAAGAACTAGCGGGGCCGACGGGGGAGCAGTACTTC,CASSQELAGPTGEQYF
-,TRBJ1-2,TRBV28,-,TGTGCCAGCAGTCCCCGGGCTAACTATGGCTACACCTTC,CASSPRANYGYTF
-,TRBJ1-2,TRBV14,-,TGTGCCAGCAGCCAAGAGAGGGAAGGGTATGGCTACACCTTC,CASSQEREGYGYTF
-,TRBJ1-1,TRBV29-1,-,TGCAGCGTTGAACAGATTGCTGAAGCTTTCTTT,CSVEQIAEAFF
-,TRBJ1-1,TRBV9,-,TGTGCCAGCAGCCCACACGAGGGGGGCGCATCGGAAGCTTTCTTT,CASSPHEGGASEAFF
-,TRBJ2-7,TRBV5-1,-,TGCGCCAGCAGCTTAGAGACAGCCACCTACGAGCAGTACTTC,CASSLETATYEQYF
-,TRBJ2-7,TRBV7-9,TRBD2,TGTGCCAGCACCCACGATTTTCCCGCTAGCGGGGGGGGCTACGAGCAGTACTTC,CASTHDFPASGGGYEQYF
-,TRBJ2-4,TRBV5-1,TRBD2,TGCGCCAGCAGCCTGACTAGCGGGGGGCGGTTAGCCAAAAACATTCAGTACTTC,CASSLTSGGRLAKNIQYF
-,TRBJ1-1,TRBV19,TRBD1,TGTGCCAGTACCGTACAGGGGACGCTCACTGAAGCTTTCTTT,CASTVQGTLTEAFF
-,TRBJ1-6,TRBV5-1,-,TGCGCCAGCAGCCCGGACACCAATAATTCACCCCTCCACTTT,CASSPDTNNSPLHF
-,TRBJ2-5,TRBV5-6,TRBD1,TGTGCCAGCACCAAGGGGGCGCGAGAGACCCAGTACTTC,CASTKGARETQYF
few,TRBJ1-2,TRBV18,-,TGTGCCAGCTCACAGACCGACATTATCTCTGGCTACACCTTC,CASSQTDIISGYTF
-,TRBJ2-7,TRBV5-6,TRBD1,TGTGCCAGCAGCCAACTCGGACAGGCCTCCGGGGACGAGCAGTACTTC,CASSQLGQASGDEQYF
-,TRBJ1-1,TRBV5-5,TRBD1,TGTGCCAGCAGCTTACCCCGGGACAGGGGAGGCACTGAAGCTTTCTTT,CASSLPRDRGGTEAFF
-,TRBJ1-1,TRBV7-6,-,TGTGCCAGCAGCTTAGATGCGGGAAACACTGAAGCTTTCTTT,CASSLDAGNTEAFF
once,TRBJ1-6,TRBV18,-,TGTGCCAGCTCACCAGAGGACGGTTCACCCCTCCACTTT,CASSPEDGSPLHF
-,TRBJ2-7,TRBV5-4,TRBD1,TGTGCCAGCAGCTTGTGGACAGGCTCCTACGAGCAGTACTTC,CASSLWTGSYEQYF
-,TRBJ1-4,TRBV5-1,-,TGCGCCAGCAGCCCGGATGGAAGAGGGTCTAATGAAAAACTGTTTTTT,CASSPDGRGSNEKLFF
-,TRBJ1-6,TRBV19,TRBD1,TGTGCCAGTAGTCGCCGGACAGGGGAAAGTTCACCCCTCCACTTT,CASSRRTGESSPLHF
-,TRBJ1-2,TRBV7-9,-,TGTGCCAGCAGCTTCACAGGGTTGCATGGCTACACCTTC,CASSFTGLHGYTF
few,TRBJ1-1,TRBV28,-,TGTGCCAGCAGTTTTTCTCCCAGTGGGAAAGCTTTCTTT,CASSFSPSGKAFF
once,TRBJ1-3,TRBV7-9,-,TGTGCCAGCAGCGAACAGGGAAGAAACACCATATATTTT,CASSEQGRNTIYF
-,TRBJ2-7,TRBV5-3,TRBD2,TGTGCCAGAAGCCGCCACCCCTCTAGCGGCCCGAGCTCCTACGAGCAGTACTTC,CARSRHPSSGPSSYEQYF
-,TRBJ2-1,TRBV27,TRBD2,TGTGCCAGCAGTTTAGCCGGGACTAGCTTCAATGAGCAGTTCTTC,CASSLAGTSFNEQFF
-,TRBJ2-3,TRBV4-1,-,TGCGCCAGCAGCCCGTCCCTGGGATCGGATACGCAGTATTTT,CASSPSLGSDTQYF